The rows below give T cell receptor beta chains drawn from one sample of a study of identical twins' blood T cells. Using its own MiXCR run on the 5' RACE reads, TCRdb lists one record per CDR3 protein. The sample includes a few hundred thousand distinct CDR3 sequences, more than 25% of them seen just once. The sequenced sample was PBMCs. The receptors here all came from a woman between 18 and 55 years old in good health. Each CDR3 is given with its conserved first and last residue. The order of the fields is V gene, CDR3 length, D gene, J gene, clone size, CDR3 protein, CDR3 DNA. D genes are given only for firm matches. Where a row states a size, it is once, few, many or the class of an expanded clone; other rows omit it.

>TRBV10-3|14|.|TRBJ2-5|few
CAIRSSVEQETQYF
TGTGCCATCAGGAGTAGCGTTGAGCAAGAGACCCAGTACTTC
>TRBV29-1|11|.|TRBJ2-7|.
CSVDSKGEQYF
TGCAGCGTTGACTCTAAGGGCGAGCAGTACTTC
>TRBV20-1|15|.|TRBJ2-6|few
CSARNRFQGANVLTF
TGCAGTGCTAGAAACAGGTTCCAAGGGGCCAACGTCCTGACTTTC
>TRBV2|13|TRBD1|TRBJ1-1|.
CAGTANMNTEAFF
TGTGCCGGGACAGCGAATATGAACACTGAAGCTTTCTTT
>TRBV10-3|14|TRBD1|TRBJ1-1|.
CAITQGTANTEAFF
TGTGCCATCACACAGGGGACGGCGAACACTGAAGCTTTCTTT
>TRBV29-1|14|.|TRBJ2-5|.
CSVRGRKDQETQYF
TGCAGCGTTAGGGGGAGAAAGGACCAAGAGACCCAGTACTTC
>TRBV15|14|.|TRBJ2-3|.
CATSNVRGSDTQYF
TGTGCCACCAGCAACGTTAGGGGTTCGGATACGCAGTATTTT
>TRBV20-1|14|.|TRBJ1-3|few
CSAAYQGSGNTIYF
TGCAGTGCTGCCTACCAGGGGTCTGGAAACACCATATATTTT
>TRBV29-1|14|TRBD1|TRBJ2-2|.
CSGSGQQNTWELFF
TGCAGCGGGTCGGGACAGCAAAACACCTGGGAGCTGTTTTTT
>TRBV29-1|15|TRBD2|TRBJ2-1|.
CSVEIAGSPYNEQFF
TGCAGCGTTGAAATAGCGGGATCCCCCTACAATGAGCAGTTCTTC
>TRBV4-3|15|.|TRBJ2-5|few
CASSQDRGVRETQYF
TGCGCCAGCAGCCAAGATCGAGGGGTTCGAGAGACCCAGTACTTC
>TRBV5-6|13|TRBD1|TRBJ1-3|.
CASGQGSGNTIYF
TGTGCCAGCGGACAGGGGTCTGGAAACACCATATATTTT
>TRBV5-1|13|.|TRBJ1-1|.
CASSLNSNTEAFF
TGCGCCAGCAGCTTGAACTCGAACACTGAAGCTTTCTTT
>TRBV6-2/TRBV6-3|13|.|TRBJ2-5|few
CASSYGMAETQYF
TGTGCCAGCAGTTACGGAATGGCTGAGACCCAGTACTTC
>TRBV3-1|14|.|TRBJ1-1|.
CASSQPGPKFEAFF
TGTGCCAGCTCTCAACCGGGACCCAAATTTGAAGCTTTCTTT
>TRBV20-1|15|.|TRBJ1-1|.
CSASAWGHQNTEAFF
TGCAGTGCTAGCGCTTGGGGACACCAGAACACTGAAGCTTTCTTT
>TRBV4-2|12|.|TRBJ1-2|.
CASSREGNGYTF
TGTGCCAGCAGCCGTGAGGGGAACGGCTACACCTTC
>TRBV29-1|13|.|TRBJ1-1|few
CSVARGYDTEAFF
TGCAGCGTTGCACGGGGGTACGACACTGAAGCTTTCTTT
>TRBV19|13|.|TRBJ2-7|.
CASGRDNSYEQYF
TGTGCCAGTGGTCGGGACAACTCCTACGAGCAGTACTTC
>TRBV5-1|16|TRBD1|TRBJ1-2|many
CASSSLQAGTAYGYTF
TGCGCCAGCAGCTCCCTTCAAGCCGGGACAGCTTATGGCTACACCTTC
>TRBV15|16|.|TRBJ2-1|.
CATSRVVRRGFYEQFF
TGTGCCACCAGCAGAGTTGTGCGCCGGGGGTTCTATGAGCAGTTCTTC
>TRBV3-1|13|.|TRBJ1-3|.
CASSQHCGNTIYF
TGTGCCAGCAGCCAACACTGTGGAAACACCATATATTTT
>TRBV6-1|15|.|TRBJ2-7|.
CASSDKEQSSYEQYF
TGTGCCAGCAGTGACAAGGAACAGAGCTCCTACGAGCAGTACTTC
>TRBV7-8|11|.|TRBJ1-1|many
CASSSSDTAFF
TGTGCCAGCAGCTCCTCGGACACAGCTTTCTTT
>TRBV20-1|15|TRBD2|TRBJ2-3|.
CSATYSGSGEDTQYF
TGCAGTGCAACATATAGCGGGAGCGGCGAGGATACGCAGTATTTT
>TRBV19|14|.|TRBJ1-5|many
CASSIGGVNQPQHF
TGTGCCAGTAGTATAGGCGGGGTAAATCAGCCCCAGCATTTT
>TRBV5-1|16|TRBD2|TRBJ2-7|many
CASSLLPGLVFPEQYF
TGCGCCAGCAGCTTACTACCGGGACTAGTTTTCCCCGAGCAGTACTTC
>TRBV19|15|.|TRBJ2-2|few
CASSIGTPNTGELFF
TGTGCCAGTAGTATAGGGACACCGAACACCGGGGAGCTGTTTTTT
>TRBV20-1|15|.|TRBJ1-3|.
CSARAGPERRNTIYF
TGCAGTGCCAGGGCGGGGCCCGAACGTAGAAACACCATATATTTT
>TRBV6-5|14|TRBD1|TRBJ1-3|.
CASSYGQGGNTIYF
TGTGCCAGCAGTTACGGACAGGGTGGAAACACCATATATTTT
>TRBV5-1|15|.|TRBJ1-2|.
CASSGSLAAQGGYTF
TGCGCCAGCAGCGGATCCTTGGCTGCCCAGGGTGGCTACACCTTC
>TRBV7-2|19|.|TRBJ1-1|few
CASSLRSETGSRRNTEAFF
TGTGCCAGCAGCTTACGGAGTGAAACAGGCTCAAGACGGAACACTGAAGCTTTCTTT
>TRBV4-3|15|.|TRBJ1-2|.
CASSPRQGLDYGYTF
TGCGCCAGCAGCCCACGCCAGGGCCTGGACTATGGCTACACCTTC
>TRBV10-3|14|TRBD2|TRBJ2-5|.
CAISLAGTEETQYF
TGTGCCATCAGTCTAGCGGGAACAGAAGAGACCCAGTACTTC
>TRBV6-5|14|.|TRBJ1-2|.
CASSSGAGYYGYTF
TGTGCCAGCAGTTCTGGAGCAGGGTACTATGGCTACACCTTC
>TRBV4-1|16|.|TRBJ2-3|.
CASSQLRTENTDTQYF
TGCGCCAGCAGCCAACTTCGGACAGAGAACACAGATACGCAGTATTTT
>TRBV6-6|17|.|TRBJ1-1|few
CASSYSRGVSMNTEAFF
TGTGCCAGCAGTTACTCTAGGGGCGTTTCTATGAACACTGAAGCTTTCTTT
>TRBV5-1|16|TRBD1|TRBJ1-1|many
CASSFDRGNMNTEAFF
TGCGCCAGCAGCTTTGACAGGGGAAACATGAACACTGAAGCTTTCTTT
>TRBV20-1|13|.|TRBJ1-2|.
CSALLGERGGYTF
TGCAGTGCCCTCTTAGGGGAGAGAGGTGGCTACACCTTC
>TRBV19|14|.|TRBJ1-2|many
CASSIGADLYGYTF
TGTGCCAGTAGTATAGGGGCTGATCTCTATGGCTACACCTTC
>TRBV19|13|.|TRBJ2-7|.
CASSIERTYEQYF
TGTGCCAGTAGTATAGAGCGGACATACGAGCAGTACTTC
>TRBV19|20|TRBD1|TRBJ1-2|.
CASSIAPGQPRRFANYGHTF
TGTGCCAGTAGTATAGCGCCGGGACAGCCGAGGCGTTTCGCTAACTATGGCCACACCTTC